This T cell receptor beta chain was captured by sequencing in a study of OX40 agonist ivuxolimab in advanced cancers. On the study more broadly: Dose-escalation subjects each had hepatocellular carcinoma, melanoma, renal cell or head and neck cancer.

Turning to this clone: Its antigen is still unknown.

Clones were read by immunoSEQ multiplex PCR, and TCRdb kept only the in-frame ones, dropping some. The sample has around 62,000 clones, over 70% seen once. Regarding the study as a whole: Relatively little clonal expansion, among the lowest observed, appeared in partial responders at 0.1-3.0 mg/kg. Both blood CD4+ and CD8+ T cells showed clonal growth by week 6 at 0.1 to 3.0 mg/kg.

Trimming took off 6 bases at V and 0 bases at J, with 20 bases between the two ends. The length of the CDR3 is 17 residues. CDR1 is SNHLY, CDR2 FYNNEI, per germline. The sample was CD4+ or CD8+ T cells sorted from blood, taken in a trial of the OX40 agonist ivuxolimab. The sequence came from an adult with an advanced solid tumor such as melanoma, head and neck, liver or kidney cancer. V is TRBV2 and J is TRBJ1-1; TRBD1 might be the D (5 bases). In DNA, the CDR3 is TGTGCCAGCAGAAGAGGGGCGGCAGGGTCTATGAACACTGAAGCTTTCTTT. Protein product: CASRRGAAGSMNTEAFF.